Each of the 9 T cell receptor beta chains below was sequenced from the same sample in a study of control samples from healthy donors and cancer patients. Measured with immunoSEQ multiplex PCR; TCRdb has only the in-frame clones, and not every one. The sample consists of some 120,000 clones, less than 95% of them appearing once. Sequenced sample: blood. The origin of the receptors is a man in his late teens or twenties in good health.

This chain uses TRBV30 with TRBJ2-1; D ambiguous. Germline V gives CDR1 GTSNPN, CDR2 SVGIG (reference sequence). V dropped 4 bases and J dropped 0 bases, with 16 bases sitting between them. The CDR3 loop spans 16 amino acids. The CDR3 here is CAWTTRGGYSYNEQFF. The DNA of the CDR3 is TGTGCCTGGACCACAAGAGGTGGCTACTCCTACAATGAGCAGTTCTTC. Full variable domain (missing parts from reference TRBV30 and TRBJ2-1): SQTIHQWPATLVQPVGSPLSLECTVEGTSNPNLYWYRQAAGRGLQLLFYSVGIGQISSEVPQNLSASRPQDRQFILSSKKLLLSDSGFYLCAWTTRGGYSYNEQFFGPGTRLTVL.

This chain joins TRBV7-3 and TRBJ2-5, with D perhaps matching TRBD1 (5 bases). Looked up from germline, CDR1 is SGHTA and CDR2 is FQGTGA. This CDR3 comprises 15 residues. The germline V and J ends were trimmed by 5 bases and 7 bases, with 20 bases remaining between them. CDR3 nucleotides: TGTGCCAGCAGCCCTACTCCAGGGATCTCGGGGACCCAGTACTTC. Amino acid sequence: CASSPTPGISGTQYF.

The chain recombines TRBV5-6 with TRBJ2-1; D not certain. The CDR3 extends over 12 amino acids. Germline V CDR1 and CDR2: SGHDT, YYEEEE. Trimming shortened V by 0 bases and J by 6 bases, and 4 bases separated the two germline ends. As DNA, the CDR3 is TGTGCCAGCAGCTTGGACTCCAATGAGCAGTTCTTC. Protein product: CASSLDSNEQFF.

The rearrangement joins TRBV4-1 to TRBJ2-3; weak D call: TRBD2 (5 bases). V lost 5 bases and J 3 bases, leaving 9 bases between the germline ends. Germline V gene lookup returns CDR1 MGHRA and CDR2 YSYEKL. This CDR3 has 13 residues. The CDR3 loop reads CASSRERTDTQYF. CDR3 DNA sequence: TGCGCCAGCAGCAGGGAGCGAACAGATACGCAGTATTTT.

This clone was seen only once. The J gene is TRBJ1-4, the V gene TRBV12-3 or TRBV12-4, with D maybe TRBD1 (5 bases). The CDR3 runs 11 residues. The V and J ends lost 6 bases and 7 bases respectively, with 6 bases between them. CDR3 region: CASRRGEKLFF. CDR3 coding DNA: TGTGCCAGCAGGAGGGGTGAAAAACTGTTTTTT.

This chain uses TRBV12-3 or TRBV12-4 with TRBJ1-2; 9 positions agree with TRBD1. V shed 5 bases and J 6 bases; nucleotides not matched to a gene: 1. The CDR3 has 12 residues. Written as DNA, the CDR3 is TGTGCCAGCAGTAGGACAGGGGATGGCTACACCTTC. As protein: CASSRTGDGYTF.

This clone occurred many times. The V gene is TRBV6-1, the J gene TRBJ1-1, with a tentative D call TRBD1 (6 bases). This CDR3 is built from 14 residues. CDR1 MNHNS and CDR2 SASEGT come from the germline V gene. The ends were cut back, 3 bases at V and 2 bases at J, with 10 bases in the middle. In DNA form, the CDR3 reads TGTGCCAGCAGTGAGGGACACGAAAACACTGAAGCTTTCTTT. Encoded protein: CASSEGHENTEAFF.

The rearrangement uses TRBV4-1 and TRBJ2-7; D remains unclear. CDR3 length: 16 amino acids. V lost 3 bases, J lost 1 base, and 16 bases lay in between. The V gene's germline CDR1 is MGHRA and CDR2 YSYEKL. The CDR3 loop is CASSQGRVLGSYEQYF. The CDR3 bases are TGCGCCAGCAGCCAGGGCCGCGTGTTAGGGTCCTACGAGCAGTACTTC.

In DNA, the CDR3 is TGTGCCAGCAGTCCCCGACAGGGCACTGAAGCTTTCTTT. Protein sequence: CASSPRQGTEAFF. The chain has TRBV12-3 or TRBV12-4 and TRBJ1-1, with 7 bases matching TRBD1. The CDR3 consists of 13 residues. V shed 5 bases and J 4 bases; nucleotides not matched to a gene: 4.